The TCR beta chain described here comes from a study of CD8+ T cells in alopecia areata. After isolation, RNA underwent reverse transcription to generate cDNA as the sequencing template. Some clones are missing from TCRdb's copy, which holds only in-frame ones; the method was immunoSEQ multiplex PCR. Seen here are 120,000 or so clones, about 51% observed once, and the top ten hold roughly a tenth. This CDR3 is built from 14 residues. Germline values: CDR1 SEHNR, CDR2 FQNEAQ (reference sequence). V was clipped by 4 bases and J by 6 bases; unmatched bases: 6. Source material: NKG2D-low CD8+ T cells sorted from blood. The clonotype comes from a human donor with alopecia areata. V is TRBV7-9 and J is TRBJ1-5, with TRBD1 matching 7 bases. DNA of the CDR3: TGTGCCAGCAGCTCGACAGGGCTCGGTCAGCCCCAGCATTTT. This translates into CASSSTGLGQPQHF.